A single count supports the clone carrying this T cell receptor beta chain. The sample belongs to a study of blood T cell repertoires in COVID-19. Clones were read by immunoSEQ multiplex PCR, and TCRdb kept only the in-frame ones, dropping some. This table has roughly 8,500 clones, approximately 83% appearing once. Trimming removed 0 bases at V and 5 bases at J, with 10 bases between. This CDR3 is built from 14 residues. CDR1 is SGHTA, CDR2 FQGNSA, per germline. J is TRBJ2-5 and V is TRBV7-2; D is unresolved. This TCR came from a human donor in a cohort sampled during active COVID-19. Specimen: peripheral blood. DNA for the CDR3: TGTGCCAGCAGCTTAGCGCCTAGTCGGGAGACCCAGTACTTC. It encodes CASSLAPSRETQYF. The full variable domain, completed using reference TRBV7-2 and TRBJ2-5, is GAGVSQSPSNKVTEKGKDVELRCDPISGHTALYWYRQSLGQGLEFLIYFQGNSAPDKSGLPSDRFSAERTGGSVSTLTIQRTQQEDSAVYLCASSLAPSRETQYFGPGTRLLVL.